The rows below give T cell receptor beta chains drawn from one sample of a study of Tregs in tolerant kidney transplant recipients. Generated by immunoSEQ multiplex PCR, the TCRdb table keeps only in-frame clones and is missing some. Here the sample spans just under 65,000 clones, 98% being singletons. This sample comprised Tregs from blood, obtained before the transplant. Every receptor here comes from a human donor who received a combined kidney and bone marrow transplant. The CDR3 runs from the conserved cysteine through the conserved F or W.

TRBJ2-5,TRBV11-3,CASSLGELNQETQYF
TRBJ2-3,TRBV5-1,CASSLAGGADTQYF
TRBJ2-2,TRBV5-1,CASSLAQGAKRTGELFF
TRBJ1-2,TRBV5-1,CASSRTTGLGYGYTF
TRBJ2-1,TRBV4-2,CASSQDRGSGSYEQFF
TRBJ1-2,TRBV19,CASSLSRGYYGYTF
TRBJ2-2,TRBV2,CASRALPGPGELFF
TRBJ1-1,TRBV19,CASKQTGSGTEAFF
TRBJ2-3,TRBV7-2,CASSLRSGASTDTQYF
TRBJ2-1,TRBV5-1,CASSSLDRIGNEQFF
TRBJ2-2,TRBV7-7,CASSRSVTANGELFF
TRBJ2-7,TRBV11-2,CASSWAFEQYF
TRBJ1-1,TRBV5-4,CASRTPGSNTEAFF
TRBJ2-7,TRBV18,CASSPPEGVSEQYF
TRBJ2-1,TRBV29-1,CSVETGNNEQFF
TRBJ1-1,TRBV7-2,CASSFGAGNTEAFF
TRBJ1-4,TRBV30,CAWSVRVREKLFF
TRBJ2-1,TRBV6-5,CASRAFRSNEQFF
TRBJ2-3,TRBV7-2,CASSLKFKAGSPTDTQYF
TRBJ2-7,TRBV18,CASSRVASGSSSYEQYF
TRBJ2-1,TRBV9,CASSVGIYNEQFF
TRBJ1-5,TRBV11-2,CASSFGSNQPQHF
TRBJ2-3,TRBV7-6,CASSLRIGTDTQYF
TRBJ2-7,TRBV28,CASSPLGPRGYEQYF
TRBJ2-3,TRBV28,CASSLSLSGTDTQYF
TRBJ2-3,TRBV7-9,CASSLMGGGTDTQYF
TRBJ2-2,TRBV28,CASSFGGRNTGELFF
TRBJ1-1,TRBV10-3,CAISVRQGNTEAFF
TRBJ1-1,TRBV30,CAWRGHVNTEAFF
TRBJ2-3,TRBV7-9,CASSGSTSLATDTQYF
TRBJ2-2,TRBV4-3,CASSQDSASGSSWWTGELFF